These T cell receptor beta chains were read from a single sample in a study of regulatory T cells in long-lasting Graves disease. TCRdb passed the multiplex PCR reads through MiXCR, listing each CDR3 protein once. The table records under 300,000 distinct CDR3 sequences, 20% of them present only once. The sample in question was peripheral blood mononuclear cells (PBMCs), obtained at new diagnosis, from a patient treated with antithyroid drugs. Receptor source: a female donor with Graves disease. CDR3s include the opening cysteine and the closing phenylalanine or tryptophan. D genes are given only for firm matches. Some rows mark clone size as missing; the rest say once, few, many or name a class of expanded clone.

d_call clone_size j_call v_call cdr3_nt cdr3_aa
. . TRBJ2-3 TRBV12-3/TRBV12-4 TGTGCCAGCAGCGCCTTGGGGGGCGAGACAGATACGCAGTATTTT CASSALGGETDTQYF
TRBD1 many TRBJ1-2 TRBV5-5 TGTGCCAGCAACCTTTCGCCGGGACAGGGTTACGATGGCTACACCTTC CASNLSPGQGYDGYTF
. many TRBJ2-3 TRBV20-1 TGCAGTGCTAGAAGGCGGGGCGCTCCTAGCGATACAGATACGCAGTATTTT CSARRRGAPSDTDTQYF
. . TRBJ1-2 TRBV24-1 TGTGCCACCAGTGAGGCACTGGACTATGGCTACACCTTC CATSEALDYGYTF
TRBD1 . TRBJ2-5 TRBV7-9 TGTGCCAGCAGCCATAACAGGGGCGGGGAGACCCAGTACTTC CASSHNRGGETQYF
. many TRBJ2-7 TRBV12-3/TRBV12-4 TGTGCCAGCAGTTTAGAGGGCAGGGCTGGAGAGCAGTACTTC CASSLEGRAGEQYF
. many TRBJ1-5 TRBV20-1 TGCAGTGCTGGAAGACAAAATCAGCCCCAGCATTTT CSAGRQNQPQHF
TRBD1 many TRBJ1-5 TRBV2 TGTGCCAGCAGCGCTACAGGGGTGAGCGGTCAGCCCCAGCATTTT CASSATGVSGQPQHF
TRBD2 once TRBJ2-1 TRBV12-3/TRBV12-4 TGTGCCAGCAGGTCTACCGGGACTAGCTGGGATGAGCAGTTCTTC CASRSTGTSWDEQFF
. many TRBJ1-6 TRBV7-2 TGTGCCAGCAGCTTAGGTGGTAGCTCCTATAATTCACCCCTCCACTTT CASSLGGSSYNSPLHF
. many TRBJ2-1 TRBV12-3/TRBV12-4 TGTGCCAGCAAGGGTCAATCCGACAATGAGCAGTTCTTC CASKGQSDNEQFF
. many TRBJ2-7 TRBV6-1 TGTGCCAGCAGTGCGGAAAGGAGCCGCTCCTACGAGCAGTACTTC CASSAERSRSYEQYF
. . TRBJ1-1 TRBV18 TGTGCCAGCTCACCTGTCGAAGGGCTCACTGAAGCTTTCTTT CASSPVEGLTEAFF
TRBD2 . TRBJ2-1 TRBV2 TGTGCCAGCAGTGGGCGGACTAGCGCTTACTTTGAGCAGTTCTTC CASSGRTSAYFEQFF
TRBD1 many TRBJ2-2 TRBV6-2/TRBV6-3 TGTGCCAGCAGTTATCTGCGACAGGGAGTAGGCGGGGAGCTGTTTTTT CASSYLRQGVGGELFF
TRBD1 many TRBJ1-1 TRBV6-1 TGTGCCAGCAAGGACAGGGTGAACACTGAAGCTTTCTTT CASKDRVNTEAFF
. . TRBJ2-3 TRBV5-6 TGTGCCAGCAGCTTGACGGGAGAGGTCACAGATACGCAGTATTTT CASSLTGEVTDTQYF
. many TRBJ2-1 TRBV7-2 TGTGCCAGCAGCTTATATTCCCCCGATGAGCAGTTCTTC CASSLYSPDEQFF
. many TRBJ2-1 TRBV6-2/TRBV6-3 TGTGCCAGCAGTTACTCGGGGCGGGGGCCGTACAATGAGCAGTTCTTC CASSYSGRGPYNEQFF
TRBD1 many TRBJ1-1 TRBV6-2/TRBV6-3 TGTGCCAGCAGTCAGCTGGGACAGCGAGCTTTCTTT CASSQLGQRAFF
. many TRBJ2-2 TRBV10-3 TGTGCCATCAGGGGTTCGGCGGGGACCGGGGAGCTGTTTTTT CAIRGSAGTGELFF
. . TRBJ1-6 TRBV19 TGTGCCAGTAAACAGGGAACCGGCTCACCCCTCCACTTT CASKQGTGSPLHF
TRBD1 many TRBJ1-5 TRBV6-5 TGTGCCAGCAGTTACTCATTGGGACAGGGGAGCAGCAATCAGCCCCAGCATTTT CASSYSLGQGSSNQPQHF
. many TRBJ2-6 TRBV2 TGTGCCAGCGGGCCCCAGAGGCTCGAGGCCAACGTCCTGACTTTC CASGPQRLEANVLTF
. many TRBJ1-2 TRBV3-1 TGTGCCAGCAGCCAAGGTAACTGGATCTACACCTTC CASSQGNWIYTF
. many TRBJ1-4 TRBV28 TGTGCCAGCAGTCAGGGTGCCCGTGGCGAAAAACTGTTTTTT CASSQGARGEKLFF
TRBD1 few TRBJ1-1 TRBV10-3 TGTGCCATCAGTGTCAGGGGGCGGGACACTGAAGCTTTCTTT CAISVRGRDTEAFF
TRBD2 many TRBJ2-1 TRBV19 TGTGCCAGTAGTATGGGTACTAGCGGGAGGAGGGGAATCTACAATGAGCAGTTCTTC CASSMGTSGRRGIYNEQFF